These T cell receptor beta chains were read from a single sample in a study of identical twins. TCRdb passed the 5' RACE reads through MiXCR, listing each CDR3 protein once. The sample contains 250,000 to 300,000 distinct CDR3 sequences, about 8.3% of which appear only once. The same data also went into a second study, on yellow fever vaccine responses in identical twins.

Sequenced input: CD8+ T cells sorted from blood. The receptors were gathered from a woman between 18 and 29 years old in good health. The CDR3 runs from the conserved cysteine through the conserved F or W. The order of the fields is CDR3 DNA, CDR3 protein, D gene, J gene, clone size, V gene. A D gene is named only where the DNA matches it firmly. Expanded clones get a size class; other rows say once, few or many, or leave the size out.

DNA: TGTGCCAGCAGCGGAGAGAGCGGGAGTCCCTACGAGCAGTACTTC; CDR3: CASSGESGSPYEQYF; D: TRBD2; J: TRBJ2-7; size: few; V: TRBV7-9
DNA: TGTGCCAGCAGCAGGGACAGGGGGAACAAAAACATTCAGTACTTC; CDR3: CASSRDRGNKNIQYF; D: TRBD1; J: TRBJ2-4; size: few; V: TRBV7-6
DNA: TGTGCCAGCGATTACTCAGGGGAGTCCACTGAAGCTTTCTTT; CDR3: CASDYSGESTEAFF; D: .; J: TRBJ1-1; size: .; V: TRBV7-9
DNA: TGTGCCAGCAGTTTATCCGGGGGGCGAAGTGGCTACACCTTC; CDR3: CASSLSGGRSGYTF; D: .; J: TRBJ1-2; size: few; V: TRBV27
DNA: TGTGCCACCAGTGGTTGGGGCGAGGACACCGGGGAGCTGTTTTTT; CDR3: CATSGWGEDTGELFF; D: .; J: TRBJ2-2; size: many; V: TRBV24-1
DNA: TGCAGTGCCCCAAGTGATAGCGGGGGAGCCTACGAGCAGTACTTC; CDR3: CSAPSDSGGAYEQYF; D: TRBD2; J: TRBJ2-7; size: .; V: TRBV20-1
DNA: TGCGCCAGCAGACTCAGCGGGGGGGCCTACGAGCAGTACTTC; CDR3: CASRLSGGAYEQYF; D: TRBD2; J: TRBJ2-7; size: .; V: TRBV5-1
DNA: TGTGCCAGCAGTTTAGTAGGTGGGACGAACACCGGGGAGCTGTTTTTT; CDR3: CASSLVGGTNTGELFF; D: .; J: TRBJ2-2; size: many; V: TRBV12-3/TRBV12-4
DNA: TGCAGCGTTGTGCGGGAGTCCTACGAGCAGTACTTC; CDR3: CSVVRESYEQYF; D: TRBD2; J: TRBJ2-7; size: .; V: TRBV29-1
DNA: TGTGCCAGCAGTGGTCAGCGGAGCACCACCTACGAGCAGTACTTC; CDR3: CASSGQRSTTYEQYF; D: .; J: TRBJ2-7; size: few; V: TRBV27
DNA: TGTGCCAGCGGAATTCCTAGCGGGGGTGACACCGGGGAGCTGTTTTTT; CDR3: CASGIPSGGDTGELFF; D: TRBD2; J: TRBJ2-2; size: .; V: TRBV9
DNA: TGCAGTGCTAGAGACGGGCTAGCGGGAGGGTACGAGCAGTACTTC; CDR3: CSARDGLAGGYEQYF; D: TRBD2; J: TRBJ2-7; size: .; V: TRBV20-1
DNA: TGTGCCAGCAGTGAAGCGGGGCAGTGGGGCGAGCAGTACTTC; CDR3: CASSEAGQWGEQYF; D: .; J: TRBJ2-7; size: .; V: TRBV2
DNA: TGTGCCAGCAGCCCGCAATGGACAGCCCATTTAGAAAGCACAGATACGCAGTATTTT; CDR3: CASSPQWTAHLESTDTQYF; D: .; J: TRBJ2-3; size: few; V: TRBV11-1
DNA: TGTGCCAGCAGTGAAACGGACAGGGGGCTAGTAGATACGCAGTATTTT; CDR3: CASSETDRGLVDTQYF; D: TRBD1; J: TRBJ2-3; size: few; V: TRBV27
DNA: TGCAGTGCCAAACGCAGGACGGGACAGGGGTTCACAGATACGCAGTATTTT; CDR3: CSAKRRTGQGFTDTQYF; D: TRBD1; J: TRBJ2-3; size: many; V: TRBV20-1